The clone carrying this TCR beta chain showed up just once. The data belong to a study of blood T cell repertoires in COVID-19. Cohort allocation depended upon clinical history that participants reported. Two consecutive negative NP/OP PCR tests, clearance, or resolved symptoms defined Cohort 3 recovery. Under the authors' procedure: Cell counts per sample came from amplifying reference gene primers. Clones were read by immunoSEQ multiplex PCR, and TCRdb kept only the in-frame ones, dropping some. V and J calls and clone size are as listed in that table; D and trimming were resolved from the DNA. Among approximately 100,000 clones listed, approximately 86% were seen once. CDR3 length: 16 residues. After removal of 8 bases from V and 4 bases from J, the junction contained 11 bases not matched to a gene. In germline, CDR1 is LNHNV, CDR2 YYDKDF (reference sequence).

This chain joins TRBV15 and TRBJ2-2; 9 nucleotides line up with TRBD2. The sequenced material came from PBMCs or T cells enriched from blood (not recorded which). This receptor was obtained from a woman aged 45-65 years who had recovered from COVID-19. DNA of the CDR3: TGTGCCACCTCGCCGTGGGCGGGAGGGCGCACCGGGGAGCTGTTTTTT. Amino acids: CATSPWAGGRTGELFF.